This entry lists 6 T cell receptor beta chains sequenced from one sample in a study of beta chain features in type 1 diabetes. The whole isolated RNA underwent reverse transcription, so sequencing captured expressed TCRB transcripts. TCRdb keeps only in-frame clones here, not all; method: immunoSEQ multiplex PCR. The data show around 250,000 clones, 13% to 15% seen once. What was sequenced was naive CD4+ T cells from blood. The receptors here all came from a woman aged 40 to 50 in good health.

J is TRBJ2-7 and V is TRBV5-1, with D perhaps matching TRBD2 (5 bases). CDR3 length equals 14 residues. V lost 4 bases and J lost 1, with 12 bases in between. Germline V gene sequence: CDR1 SGHRS, CDR2 YFSETQ. The CDR3 here is CASSLTAGSYEQYF. CDR3 nucleotide sequence: TGCGCCAGCAGCCTAACGGCGGGTTCCTACGAGCAGTACTTC.

The genes are TRBV5-4 and TRBJ1-5, with D tentatively TRBD1 (6 bases). The CDR3 is made up of 17 amino acids. V was clipped by 0 bases and J by 0 bases, with 13 bases between them. CDR1 is SGHNT and CDR2 is YYREEE in the germline V gene (reference sequence). In DNA, the CDR3 is TGTGCCAGCAGCTTGGCCCCGGGACACAATAGCAATCAGCCCCAGCATTTT. This codes for CASSLAPGHNSNQPQHF.

CDR3 sequence (DNA): TGCGCCAGCAGCTTAAATGGACAGGGCACAGATACGCAGTATTTT. It is translated as CASSLNGQGTDTQYF. The V gene is TRBV5-1, the J gene TRBJ2-3, with TRBD1 identical over 7 bases. The trim removed 2 bases at V and 1 base at J, leaving 4 bases unmatched. The germline V gene has CDR1 SGHRS and CDR2 YFSETQ. The CDR3 is 15 amino acids.

This clone was counted at least ten times. The J gene is TRBJ1-1, the V gene TRBV18; 7 nucleotides align to TRBD1. Trimming at V came to 6 bases and at J to 4 bases, leaving 5 bases not matched to a gene. CDR1 is KGHSH, CDR2 LQKENI, per germline. The CDR3 loop spans 13 amino acids. The CDR3 DNA follows: TGTGCCAGCTCGTTACAGGGGTCCACTGAAGCTTTCTTT. Translated, it gives CASSLQGSTEAFF.

The chain employs TRBV4-3 and TRBJ2-7, with D possibly matching TRBD2 (5 bases). The length of the CDR3 is 14 residues. Trimming removed 4 bases from V and 1 base from J, with 11 bases in between. Germline CDR1 and CDR2: LGHNA and YSLEER. The CDR3 DNA follows: TGCGCCAGCAGCCTCGTCAGGACTTCCTACGAGCAGTACTTC. Translating gives CASSLVRTSYEQYF.

The chain couples TRBV15 to TRBJ2-7; no reliable D call. Germline CDR1 and CDR2: LNHNV and YYDKDF (reference sequence). The CDR3 is 14 residues long. Trimming took 1 base from V and 0 from J, leaving 7 bases between them. The CDR3 DNA reads as TGTGCCACCAGCAGAGGGGCGAACTCCTACGAGCAGTACTTC. This sequence encodes CATSRGANSYEQYF.